This T cell receptor (beta chain) derives from a study of shared clonotypes between healthy human individuals. Sequencing was performed with immunoSEQ multiplex PCR; in TCRdb, only in-frame clones are kept and a portion is missing. The sample has 450,000 to 550,000 clones; about four fifths are singletons. V lost 1 base, J lost 9 bases, and 10 bases lay in between. The CDR3 runs to 13 residues. Germline V gives CDR1 SEHNR, CDR2 FQNEAQ (reference sequence). Specimen: PBMCs. This chain connects TRBV7-9 to TRBJ2-1; the D is unclear. The receptor was derived from a middle-aged woman in good health. Some clones in this sample may be carry-over from other donors' samples. The DNA of the CDR3 is TGTGCCAGCAGCTTAGTAACATACGGTGAGCAGTTCTTC. It codes for CASSLVTYGEQFF. The full variable domain, rest sourced from reference TRBV7-9 and TRBJ2-1, is DTGVSQNPRHKITKRGQNVTFRCDPISEHNRLYWYRQTLGQGPEFLTYFQNEAQLEKSRLLSDRFSAERPKGSFSTLEIQRTEQGDSAMYLCASSLVTYGEQFFGPGTRLTVL.